Included here is one T cell receptor (beta chain) sequence, with context. Its antigen is not known. A read error may produce the germline difference seen at one junction end. This sample was taken from a study of cytomegalovirus exposure and HLA in healthy donors. General study findings and limits: Some TCR beta chains (more than 150 of them) were listed as cytomegalovirus-associated. The finding came from a later analysis; first-cohort TCR clusters tended to co-occur in the 120 or so validation repertoires. Under in vitro conditions, a few CMV-associated chains were confirmed as specific for CMV antigens. Reports credit the classifier with highly specific, highly sensitive diagnosis of cytomegalovirus status.

Germline V gene data show CDR1 as SSHAT and CDR2 as FNYEAQ (reference sequence). The CDR3 consists of 18 residues. The method was immunoSEQ multiplex PCR; TCRdb's version includes in-frame clones alone and lacks a portion of them. The table lists 210,000 or so clones, 88% of them singletons. The chain couples TRBV7-7 to TRBJ2-5; 12 nucleotides align to TRBD2. The sample consisted of PBMCs. This clonotype was obtained from a young woman in good health and CMV-seronegative. The CDR3 here is CASSLRGPTSGRLETQYF. The CDR3 nucleotides are TGTGCTAGCAGCTTACGAGGCCCGACTAGCGGGAGACTCGAGACCCAGTACTTC.